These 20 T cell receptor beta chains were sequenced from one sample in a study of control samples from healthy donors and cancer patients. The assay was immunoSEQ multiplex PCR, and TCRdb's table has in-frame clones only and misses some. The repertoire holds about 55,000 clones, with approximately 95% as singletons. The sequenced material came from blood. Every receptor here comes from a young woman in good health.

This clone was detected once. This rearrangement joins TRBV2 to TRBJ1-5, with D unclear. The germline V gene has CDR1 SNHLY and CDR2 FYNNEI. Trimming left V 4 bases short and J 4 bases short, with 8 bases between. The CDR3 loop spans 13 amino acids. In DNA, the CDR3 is TGTGCCAGCAGTGTCTACATAAATCAGCCCCAGCATTTT. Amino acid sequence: CASSVYINQPQHF.

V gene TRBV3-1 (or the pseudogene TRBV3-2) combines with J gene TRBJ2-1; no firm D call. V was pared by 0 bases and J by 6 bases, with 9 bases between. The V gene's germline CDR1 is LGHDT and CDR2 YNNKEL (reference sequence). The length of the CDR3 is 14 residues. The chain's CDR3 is CASSQEWQVNEQFF. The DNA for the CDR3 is TGTGCCAGCAGCCAAGAGTGGCAGGTCAATGAGCAGTTCTTC.

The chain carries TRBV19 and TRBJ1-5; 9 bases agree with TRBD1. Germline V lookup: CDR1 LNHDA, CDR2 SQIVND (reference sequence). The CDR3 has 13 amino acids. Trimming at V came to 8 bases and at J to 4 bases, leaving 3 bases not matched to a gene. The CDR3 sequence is CASAGTGNQPQHF. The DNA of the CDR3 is TGTGCCAGTGCCGGGACAGGGAATCAGCCCCAGCATTTT. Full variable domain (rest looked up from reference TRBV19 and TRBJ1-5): DGGITQSPKYLFRKEGQNVTLSCEQNLNHDAMYWYRQDPGQGLRLIYYSQIVNDFQKGDIAEGYSVSREKKESFPLTVTSAQKNPTAFYLCASAGTGNQPQHFGDGTRLSIL.

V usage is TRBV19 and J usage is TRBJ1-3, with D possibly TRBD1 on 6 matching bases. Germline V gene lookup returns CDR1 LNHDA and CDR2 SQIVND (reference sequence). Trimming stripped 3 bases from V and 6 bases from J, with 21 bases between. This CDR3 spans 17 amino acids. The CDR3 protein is CASSINHREIMENTIYF. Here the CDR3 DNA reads TGTGCCAGTAGTATCAACCACAGGGAAATTATGGAAAACACCATATATTTT.

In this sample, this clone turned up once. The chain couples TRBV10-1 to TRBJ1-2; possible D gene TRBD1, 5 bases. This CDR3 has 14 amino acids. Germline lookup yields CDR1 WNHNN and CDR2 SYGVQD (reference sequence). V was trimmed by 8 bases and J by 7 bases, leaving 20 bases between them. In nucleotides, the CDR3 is TGCGCCAGCGGGGGTGGTGGGGAGGTGGTTGGCTACACCTTC. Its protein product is CASGGGGEVVGYTF.

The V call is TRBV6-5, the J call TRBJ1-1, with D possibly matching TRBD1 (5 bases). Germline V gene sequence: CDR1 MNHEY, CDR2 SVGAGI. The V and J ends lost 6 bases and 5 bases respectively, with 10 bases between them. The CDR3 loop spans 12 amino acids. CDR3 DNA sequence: TGTGCCAGCAGAGCAGGGAAAACTGAAGCTTTCTTT. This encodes CASRAGKTEAFF.

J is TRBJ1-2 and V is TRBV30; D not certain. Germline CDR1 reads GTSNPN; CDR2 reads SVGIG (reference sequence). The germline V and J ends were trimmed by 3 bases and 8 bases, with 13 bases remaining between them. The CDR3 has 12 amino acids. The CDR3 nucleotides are TGTGCCTGGAGCCTCGGGGTTCGCGGCTACACCTTC. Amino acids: CAWSLGVRGYTF.

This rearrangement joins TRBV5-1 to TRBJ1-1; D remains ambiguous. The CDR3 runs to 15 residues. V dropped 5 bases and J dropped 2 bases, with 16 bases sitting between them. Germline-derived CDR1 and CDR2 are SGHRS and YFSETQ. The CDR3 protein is CASRSRAASNTEAFF. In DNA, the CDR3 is TGCGCCAGCAGAAGCCGTGCAGCCTCTAACACTGAAGCTTTCTTT. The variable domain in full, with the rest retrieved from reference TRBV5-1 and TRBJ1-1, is KAGVTQTPRYLIKTRGQQVTLSCSPISGHRSVSWYQQTPGQGLQFLFEYFSETQRNKGNFPGRFSGRQFSNSRSEMNVSTLELGDSALYLCASRSRAASNTEAFFGQGTRLTVV.

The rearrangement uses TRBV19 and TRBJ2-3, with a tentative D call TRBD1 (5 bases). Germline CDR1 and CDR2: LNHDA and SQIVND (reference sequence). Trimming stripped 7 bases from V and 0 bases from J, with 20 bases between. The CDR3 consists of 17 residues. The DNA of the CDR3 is TGTGCCAGTAAGGATTGGGGCCGCAAAGATAGCACAGATACGCAGTATTTT. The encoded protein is CASKDWGRKDSTDTQYF.

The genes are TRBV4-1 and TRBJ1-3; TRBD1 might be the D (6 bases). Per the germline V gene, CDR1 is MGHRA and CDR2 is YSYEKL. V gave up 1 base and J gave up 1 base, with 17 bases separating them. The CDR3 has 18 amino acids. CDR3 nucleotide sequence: TGCGCCAGCAGCCAAGTCCCCCTCCTCAGGGGTTCTGGAAACACCATATATTTT. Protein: CASSQVPLLRGSGNTIYF.

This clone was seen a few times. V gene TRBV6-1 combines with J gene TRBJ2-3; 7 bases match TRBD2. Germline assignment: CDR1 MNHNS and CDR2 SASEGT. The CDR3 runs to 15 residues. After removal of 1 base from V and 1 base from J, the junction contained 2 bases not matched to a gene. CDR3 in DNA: TGTGCCAGCAGTGAAGACGCGGGGGGCACAGATACGCAGTATTTT. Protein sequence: CASSEDAGGTDTQYF.

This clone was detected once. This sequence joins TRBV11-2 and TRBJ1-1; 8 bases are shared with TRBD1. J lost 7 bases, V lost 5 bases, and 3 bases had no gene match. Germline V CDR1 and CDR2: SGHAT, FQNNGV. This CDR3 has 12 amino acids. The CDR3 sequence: CASSRGTGEAFF. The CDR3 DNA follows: TGTGCCAGCAGCAGAGGGACAGGTGAAGCTTTCTTT.

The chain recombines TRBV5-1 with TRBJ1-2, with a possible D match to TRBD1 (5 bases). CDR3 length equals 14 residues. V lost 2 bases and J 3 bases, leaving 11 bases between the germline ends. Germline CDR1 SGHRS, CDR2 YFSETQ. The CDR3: CASSLLQGDYGYTF. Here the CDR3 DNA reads TGCGCCAGCAGCTTACTTCAGGGTGACTATGGCTACACCTTC.

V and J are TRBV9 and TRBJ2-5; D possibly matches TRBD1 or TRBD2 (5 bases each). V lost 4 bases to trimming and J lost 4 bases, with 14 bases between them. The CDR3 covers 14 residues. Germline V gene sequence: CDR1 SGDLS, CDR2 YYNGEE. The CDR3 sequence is CASSPRGFRETQYF. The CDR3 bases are TGTGCCAGCAGCCCTCGGGGCTTCCGAGAGACCCAGTACTTC.

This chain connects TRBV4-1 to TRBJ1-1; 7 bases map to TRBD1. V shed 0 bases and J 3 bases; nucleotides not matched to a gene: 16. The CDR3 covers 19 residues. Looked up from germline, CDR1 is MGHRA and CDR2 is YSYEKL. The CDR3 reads CASSQDLWVQGNWDTEAFF. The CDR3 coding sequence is TGCGCCAGCAGCCAAGATCTCTGGGTACAGGGGAACTGGGACACTGAAGCTTTCTTT.

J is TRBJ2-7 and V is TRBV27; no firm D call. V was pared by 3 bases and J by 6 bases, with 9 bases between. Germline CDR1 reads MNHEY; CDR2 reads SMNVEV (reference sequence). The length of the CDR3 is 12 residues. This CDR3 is CASSLLGSEQYF. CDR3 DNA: TGTGCCAGCAGTTTGTTAGGTAGCGAGCAGTACTTC.

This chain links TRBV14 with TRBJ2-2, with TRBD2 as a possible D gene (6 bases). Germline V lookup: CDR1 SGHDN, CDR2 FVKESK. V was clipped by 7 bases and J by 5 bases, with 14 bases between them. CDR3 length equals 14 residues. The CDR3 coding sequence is TGTGCCAGCAAATTGTCTAGCGATACCGGGGAGCTGTTTTTT. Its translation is CASKLSSDTGELFF.

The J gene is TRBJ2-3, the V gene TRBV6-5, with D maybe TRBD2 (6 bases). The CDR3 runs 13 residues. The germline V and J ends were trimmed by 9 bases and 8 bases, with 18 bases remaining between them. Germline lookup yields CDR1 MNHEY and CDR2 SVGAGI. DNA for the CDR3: TGTGCCAGTGTATCGTCTTTGGGGGGTACGCAGTATTTT. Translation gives CASVSSLGGTQYF.

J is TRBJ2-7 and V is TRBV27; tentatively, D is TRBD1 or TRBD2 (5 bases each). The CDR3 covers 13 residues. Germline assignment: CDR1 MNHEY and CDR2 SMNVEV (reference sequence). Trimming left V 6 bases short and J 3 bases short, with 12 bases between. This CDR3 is CASSRDPNYEQYF. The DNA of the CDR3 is TGTGCCAGCAGCCGGGACCCCAACTACGAGCAGTACTTC.

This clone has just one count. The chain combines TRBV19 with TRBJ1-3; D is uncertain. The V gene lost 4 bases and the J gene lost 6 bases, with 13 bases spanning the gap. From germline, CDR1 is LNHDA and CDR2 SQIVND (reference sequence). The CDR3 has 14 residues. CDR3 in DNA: TGTGCCAGTAGTAATCGGAAGCGGGAAAACACCATATATTTT. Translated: CASSNRKRENTIYF.